This T cell receptor (beta chain) was retrieved from a study of cytomegalovirus exposure and HLA in healthy donors. Primers: 60 Vbeta forward and 13 Jbeta reverse. Sequencing used immunoSEQ multiplex PCR; TCRdb keeps in-frame clones, though not all of them. The sample lists roughly 130,000 clones, 74% occurring once. This clone was picked up one time. No antigen is known for it. Regarding the study as a whole: Associated with cytomegalovirus, according to the listing, were around 160 TCR beta chains. Reportedly, a later analysis found an Asian-associated ancestry cluster had fewer N-insertions than the approximately 670-donor mean. With later analysis, a missense DCLRE1C variant became linked to TCR beta V- and J-gene trimming.

Nominal health characterized the donors when sampled, though unrecorded immune exposures were likely. The clonotype originates from a woman aged 45-65 years in good health and CMV-seropositive. The sequenced sample consisted of PBMCs.

CDR3 sequence: CASSSLAGGLGEQFF. The CDR3 DNA is TGTGCCAGCAGCTCCCTAGCGGGGGGGCTTGGTGAGCAGTTCTTC. The J gene is TRBJ2-1, the V gene TRBV11-2, with 12 positions matching TRBD2. This CDR3 spans 15 amino acids. The germline V gene encodes CDR1 SGHAT and CDR2 FQNNGV. The J segment lost 9 bases and the V segment lost 4 bases, leaving 7 bases of the junction unmatched.